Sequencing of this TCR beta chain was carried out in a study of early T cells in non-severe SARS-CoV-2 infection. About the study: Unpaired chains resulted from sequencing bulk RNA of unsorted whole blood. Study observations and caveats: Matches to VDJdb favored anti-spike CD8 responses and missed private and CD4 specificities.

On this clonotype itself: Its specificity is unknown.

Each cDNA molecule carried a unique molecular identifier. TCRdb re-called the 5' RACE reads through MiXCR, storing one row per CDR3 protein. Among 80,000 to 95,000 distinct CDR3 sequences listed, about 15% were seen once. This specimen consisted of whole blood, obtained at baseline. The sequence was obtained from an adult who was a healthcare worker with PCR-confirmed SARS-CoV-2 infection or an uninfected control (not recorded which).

The CDR3 sequence: CSARPGTGARGEKLFF. DNA of the CDR3: TGCAGTGCTCGTCCCGGGACAGGGGCGCGGGGCGAAAAACTGTTTTTT. The chain couples TRBV20-1 to TRBJ1-4; TRBD1 agrees at 10 bases. Unmatched junction bases numbered 14, after V lost 5 bases and J lost 8 bases. Per germline, CDR1 DFQATT and CDR2 SNEGSKA (reference sequence). This CDR3 spans 16 amino acids.